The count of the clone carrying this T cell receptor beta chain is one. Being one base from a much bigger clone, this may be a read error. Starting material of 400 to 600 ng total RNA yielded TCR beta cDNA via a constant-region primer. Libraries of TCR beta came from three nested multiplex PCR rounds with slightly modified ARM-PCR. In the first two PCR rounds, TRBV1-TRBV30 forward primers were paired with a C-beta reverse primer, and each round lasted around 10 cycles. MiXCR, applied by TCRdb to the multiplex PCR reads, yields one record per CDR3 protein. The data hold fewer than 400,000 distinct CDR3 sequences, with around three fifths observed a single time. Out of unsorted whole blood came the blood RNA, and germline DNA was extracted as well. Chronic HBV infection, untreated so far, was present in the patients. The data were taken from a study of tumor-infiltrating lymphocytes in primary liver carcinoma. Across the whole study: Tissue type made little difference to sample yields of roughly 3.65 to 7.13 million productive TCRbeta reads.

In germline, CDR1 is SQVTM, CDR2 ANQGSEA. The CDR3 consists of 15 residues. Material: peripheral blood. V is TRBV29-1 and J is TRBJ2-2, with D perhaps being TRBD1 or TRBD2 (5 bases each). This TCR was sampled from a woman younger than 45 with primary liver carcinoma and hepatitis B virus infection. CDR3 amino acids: CSVKRDAINTGDLFF. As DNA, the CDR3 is TGCAGCGTTAAGAGGGACGCCATCAACACCGGGGACCTGTTTTTT.